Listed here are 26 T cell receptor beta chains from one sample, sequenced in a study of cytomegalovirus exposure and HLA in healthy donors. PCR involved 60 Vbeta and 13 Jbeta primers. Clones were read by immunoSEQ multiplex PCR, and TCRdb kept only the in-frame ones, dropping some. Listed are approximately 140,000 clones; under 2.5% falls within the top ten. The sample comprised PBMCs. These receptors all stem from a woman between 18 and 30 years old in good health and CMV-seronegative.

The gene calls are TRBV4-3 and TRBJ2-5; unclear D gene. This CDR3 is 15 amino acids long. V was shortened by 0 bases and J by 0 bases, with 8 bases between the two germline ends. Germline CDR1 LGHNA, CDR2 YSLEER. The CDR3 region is CASSQDLANQETQYF. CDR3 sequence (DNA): TGCGCCAGCAGCCAAGATTTGGCCAACCAAGAGACCCAGTACTTC.

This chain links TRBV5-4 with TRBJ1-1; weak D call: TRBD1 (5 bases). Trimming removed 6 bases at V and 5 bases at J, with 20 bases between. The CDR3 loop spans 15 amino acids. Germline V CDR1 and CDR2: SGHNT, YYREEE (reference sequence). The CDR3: CASTPPGVGGTEAFF. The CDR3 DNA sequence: TGTGCCAGCACACCGCCGGGGGTCGGAGGGACTGAAGCTTTCTTT.

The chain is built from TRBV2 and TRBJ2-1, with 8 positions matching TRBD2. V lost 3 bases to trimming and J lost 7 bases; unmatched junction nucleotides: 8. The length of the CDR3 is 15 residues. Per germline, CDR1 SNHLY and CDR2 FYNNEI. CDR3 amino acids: CASSDPAGAYNEQFF. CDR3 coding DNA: TGTGCCAGCAGTGACCCAGCGGGAGCGTATAATGAGCAGTTCTTC.

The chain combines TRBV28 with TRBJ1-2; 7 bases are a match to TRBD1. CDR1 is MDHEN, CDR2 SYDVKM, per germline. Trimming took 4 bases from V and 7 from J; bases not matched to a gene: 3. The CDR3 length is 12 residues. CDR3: CASSSDRAGYTF. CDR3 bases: TGTGCCAGCAGTTCAGACAGGGCTGGCTACACCTTC.

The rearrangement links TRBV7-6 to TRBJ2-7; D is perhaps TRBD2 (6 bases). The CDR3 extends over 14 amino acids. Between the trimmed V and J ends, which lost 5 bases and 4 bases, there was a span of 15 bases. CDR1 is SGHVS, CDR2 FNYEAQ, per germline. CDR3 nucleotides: TGTGCCAGCAGCCCTGGTGGCGGGAAATACGAGCAGTACTTC. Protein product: CASSPGGGKYEQYF.

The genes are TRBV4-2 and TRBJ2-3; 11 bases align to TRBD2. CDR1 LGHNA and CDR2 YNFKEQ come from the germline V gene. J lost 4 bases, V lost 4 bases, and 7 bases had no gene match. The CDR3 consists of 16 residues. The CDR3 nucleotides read TGTGCCAGCAGCCTAGCGGGAGGGCGCTACCCAGATACGCAGTATTTT. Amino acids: CASSLAGGRYPDTQYF.

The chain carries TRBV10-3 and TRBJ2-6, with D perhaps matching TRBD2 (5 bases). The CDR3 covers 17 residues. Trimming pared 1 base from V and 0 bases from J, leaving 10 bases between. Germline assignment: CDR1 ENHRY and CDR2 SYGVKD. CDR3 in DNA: TGTGCCATCAGTGAGTTTGCGGGCGACTCTGGGGCCAACGTCCTGACTTTC. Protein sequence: CAISEFAGDSGANVLTF.

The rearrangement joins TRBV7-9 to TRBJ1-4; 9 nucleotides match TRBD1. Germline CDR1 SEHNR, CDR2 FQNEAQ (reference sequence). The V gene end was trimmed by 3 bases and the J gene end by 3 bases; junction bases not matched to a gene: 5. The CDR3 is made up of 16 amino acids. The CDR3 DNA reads TGTGCCAGCAGCTTGGCCCGGGACAGGGCTAATGAAAAACTGTTTTTT. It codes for CASSLARDRANEKLFF.

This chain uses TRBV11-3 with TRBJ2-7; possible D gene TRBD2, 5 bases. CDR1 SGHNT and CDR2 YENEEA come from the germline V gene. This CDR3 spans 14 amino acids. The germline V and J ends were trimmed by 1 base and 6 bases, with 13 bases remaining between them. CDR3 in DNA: TGTGCCAGCAGCTTAGGAGCGGCCACCTCCGAGCAGTACTTC. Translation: CASSLGAATSEQYF.

The DNA of the CDR3 is TGTGCCAGCTCAGCGAACAGGGGACACGAGCAGTACGTC. Translating gives CASSANRGHEQYV. The J gene is TRBJ2-7, the V gene TRBV18, with 7 bases fitting TRBD1. The CDR3 runs 13 residues. V lost 5 bases to trimming and J lost 5 bases; unmatched junction nucleotides: 6. Germline values: CDR1 KGHSH, CDR2 LQKENI.

The CDR3 loop reads CASSEETGGELFF. Here the CDR3 DNA reads TGTGCCAGCAGTGAGGAAACAGGCGGGGAGCTGTTTTTT. This chain links TRBV2 with TRBJ2-2, with D possibly TRBD1 on 5 matching bases. Looked up from germline, CDR1 is SNHLY and CDR2 is FYNNEI. The CDR3 length is 13 residues. Trimming left V 3 bases short and J 7 bases short, with 9 bases between. The variable domain in full, with the rest retrieved from reference TRBV2 and TRBJ2-2, is EPEVTQTPSHQVTQMGQEVILRCVPISNHLYFYWYRQILGQKVEFLVSFYNNEISEKSEIFDDQFSVERPDGSNFTLKIRSTKLEDSAMYFCASSEETGGELFFGEGSRLTVL.

The DNA for the CDR3 is TGTGCCAGCAGCCTCCAAGGAGGCTTTTCTAACTATGGCTACACCTTC. It translates to CASSLQGGFSNYGYTF. This chain uses TRBV9 with TRBJ1-2; D is unresolved. The CDR3 extends over 16 amino acids. Trimming took off 4 bases at V and 0 bases at J, with 16 bases between the two ends. The germline V gene encodes CDR1 SGDLS and CDR2 YYNGEE.

Here the CDR3 reads CASSSGQGSGANVLTF. In DNA form, the CDR3 reads TGTGCCAGCAGCTCCGGACAGGGCTCTGGGGCCAACGTCCTGACTTTC. V gene TRBV7-7 combines with J gene TRBJ2-6; TRBD1 aligns across 8 bases. CDR1 SSHAT and CDR2 FNYEAQ come from the germline V gene (reference sequence). The CDR3 loop spans 16 amino acids. Unmatched junction bases numbered 2, after V lost 4 bases and J lost 0 bases.

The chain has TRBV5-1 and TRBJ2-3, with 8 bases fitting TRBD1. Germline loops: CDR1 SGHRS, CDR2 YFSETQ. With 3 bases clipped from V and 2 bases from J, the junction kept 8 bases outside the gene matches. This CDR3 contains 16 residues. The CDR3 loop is CASSSTGGSTTDTQYF. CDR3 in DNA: TGCGCCAGCAGCTCAACAGGGGGTTCCACCACAGATACGCAGTATTTT.

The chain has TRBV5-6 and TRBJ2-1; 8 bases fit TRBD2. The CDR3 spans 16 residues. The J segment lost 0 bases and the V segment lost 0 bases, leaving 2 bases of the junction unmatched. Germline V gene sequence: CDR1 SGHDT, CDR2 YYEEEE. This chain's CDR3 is CASSLEGTSSYNEQFF. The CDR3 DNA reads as TGTGCCAGCAGCTTGGAAGGGACTAGCTCCTACAATGAGCAGTTCTTC. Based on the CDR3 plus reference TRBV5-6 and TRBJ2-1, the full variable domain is DAGVTQSPTHLIKTRGQQVTLRCSPKSGHDTVSWYQQALGQGPQFIFQYYEEEERQRGNFPDRFSGHQFPNYSSELNVNALLLGDSALYLCASSLEGTSSYNEQFFGPGTRLTVL.

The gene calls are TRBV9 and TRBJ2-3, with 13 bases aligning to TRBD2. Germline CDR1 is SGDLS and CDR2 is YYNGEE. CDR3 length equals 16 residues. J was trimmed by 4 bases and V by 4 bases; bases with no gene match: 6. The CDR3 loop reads CASSPTSGRAPDTQYF. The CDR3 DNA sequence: TGTGCCAGCAGCCCCACTAGCGGGAGGGCCCCAGATACGCAGTATTTT.

The CDR3 nucleotides are TGTGCCAGTACGACAGGGGGCGATTCTGGAAACACCATATATTTT. Encoded protein: CASTTGGDSGNTIYF. This chain joins TRBV19 and TRBJ1-3; 10 bases line up with TRBD1. The CDR3 length is 15 residues. Trimming at V came to 7 bases and at J to 1 base, leaving 4 bases not matched to a gene. Germline V lookup: CDR1 LNHDA, CDR2 SQIVND (reference sequence).

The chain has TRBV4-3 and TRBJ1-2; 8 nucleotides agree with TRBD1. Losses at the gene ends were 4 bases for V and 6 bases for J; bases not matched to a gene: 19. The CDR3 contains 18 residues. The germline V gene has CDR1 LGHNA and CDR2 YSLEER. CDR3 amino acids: CASSLKIYIGTGSHGYTF. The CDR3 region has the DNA TGCGCCAGCAGCCTTAAGATCTATATTGGGACAGGATCTCATGGCTACACCTTC.

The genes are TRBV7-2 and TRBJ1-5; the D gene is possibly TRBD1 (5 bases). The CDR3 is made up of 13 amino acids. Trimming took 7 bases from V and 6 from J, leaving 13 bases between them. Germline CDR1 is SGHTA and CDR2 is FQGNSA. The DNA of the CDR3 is TGTGCCAGCACCGGTTGGGGGGGTCAGCCCCAGCATTTT. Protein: CASTGWGGQPQHF.

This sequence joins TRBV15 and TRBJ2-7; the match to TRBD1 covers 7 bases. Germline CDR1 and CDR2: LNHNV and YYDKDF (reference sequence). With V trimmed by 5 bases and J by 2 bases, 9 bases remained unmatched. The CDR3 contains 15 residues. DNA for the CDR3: TGTGCCACCAGCCTCCGGGACAGTGTCACCTACGAGCAGTACTTC. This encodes CATSLRDSVTYEQYF.

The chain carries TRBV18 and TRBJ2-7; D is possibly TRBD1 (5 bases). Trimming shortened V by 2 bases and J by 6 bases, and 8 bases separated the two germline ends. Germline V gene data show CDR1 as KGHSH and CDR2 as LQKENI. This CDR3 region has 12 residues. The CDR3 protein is CASSPDSSEQYF. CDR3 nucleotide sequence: TGTGCCAGCTCACCAGACAGTAGCGAGCAGTACTTC.

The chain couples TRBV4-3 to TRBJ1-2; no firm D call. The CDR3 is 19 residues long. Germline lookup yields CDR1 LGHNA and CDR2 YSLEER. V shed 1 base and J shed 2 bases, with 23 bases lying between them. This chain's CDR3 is CASSQAGAQPTLPNYGYTF. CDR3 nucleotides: TGCGCCAGCAGCCAAGCGGGAGCCCAGCCAACCCTTCCCAACTATGGCTACACCTTC.

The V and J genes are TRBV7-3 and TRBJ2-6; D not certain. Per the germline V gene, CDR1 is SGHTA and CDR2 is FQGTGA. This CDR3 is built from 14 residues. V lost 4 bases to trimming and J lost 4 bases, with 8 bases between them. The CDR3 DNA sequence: TGTGCCAGCAGCTCCCCAGGAGGGGCCAACGTCCTGACTTTC. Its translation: CASSSPGGANVLTF. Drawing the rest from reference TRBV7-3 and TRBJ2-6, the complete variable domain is GAGVSQTPSNKVTEKGKYVELRCDPISGHTALYWYRQSLGQGPEFLIYFQGTGAADDSGLPNDRFFAVRPEGSVSTLKIQRTERGDSAVYLCASSSPGGANVLTFGAGSRLTVL.

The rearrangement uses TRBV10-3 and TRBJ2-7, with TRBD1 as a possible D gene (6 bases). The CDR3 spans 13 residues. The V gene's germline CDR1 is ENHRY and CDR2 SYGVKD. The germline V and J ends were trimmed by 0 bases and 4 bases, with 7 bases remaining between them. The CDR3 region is CAISESGGYEQYV. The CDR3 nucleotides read TGTGCCATCAGTGAGTCAGGGGGATACGAGCAGTACGTC.

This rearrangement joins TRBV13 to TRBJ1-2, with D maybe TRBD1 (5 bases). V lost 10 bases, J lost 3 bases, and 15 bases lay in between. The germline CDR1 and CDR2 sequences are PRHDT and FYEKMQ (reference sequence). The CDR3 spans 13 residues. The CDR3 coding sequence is TGTGCCACCAGACAGTTAACAGACTATGGCTACACCTTC. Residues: CATRQLTDYGYTF. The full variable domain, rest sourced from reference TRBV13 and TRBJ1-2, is AAGVIQSPRHLIKEKRETATLKCYPIPRHDTVYWYQQGPGQDPQFLISFYEKMQSDKGSIPDRFSAQQFSDYHSELNMSSLELGDSALYFCATRQLTDYGYTFGSGTRLTVV.

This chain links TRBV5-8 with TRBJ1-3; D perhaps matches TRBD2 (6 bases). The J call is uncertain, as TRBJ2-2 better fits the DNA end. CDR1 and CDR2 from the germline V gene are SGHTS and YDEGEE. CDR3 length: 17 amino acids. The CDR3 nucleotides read TGTGCCAGCAGCCGTCCAAGGACTATCGCGAACACCGGGGAGCTGTTTTTT. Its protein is CASSRPRTIANTGELFF.